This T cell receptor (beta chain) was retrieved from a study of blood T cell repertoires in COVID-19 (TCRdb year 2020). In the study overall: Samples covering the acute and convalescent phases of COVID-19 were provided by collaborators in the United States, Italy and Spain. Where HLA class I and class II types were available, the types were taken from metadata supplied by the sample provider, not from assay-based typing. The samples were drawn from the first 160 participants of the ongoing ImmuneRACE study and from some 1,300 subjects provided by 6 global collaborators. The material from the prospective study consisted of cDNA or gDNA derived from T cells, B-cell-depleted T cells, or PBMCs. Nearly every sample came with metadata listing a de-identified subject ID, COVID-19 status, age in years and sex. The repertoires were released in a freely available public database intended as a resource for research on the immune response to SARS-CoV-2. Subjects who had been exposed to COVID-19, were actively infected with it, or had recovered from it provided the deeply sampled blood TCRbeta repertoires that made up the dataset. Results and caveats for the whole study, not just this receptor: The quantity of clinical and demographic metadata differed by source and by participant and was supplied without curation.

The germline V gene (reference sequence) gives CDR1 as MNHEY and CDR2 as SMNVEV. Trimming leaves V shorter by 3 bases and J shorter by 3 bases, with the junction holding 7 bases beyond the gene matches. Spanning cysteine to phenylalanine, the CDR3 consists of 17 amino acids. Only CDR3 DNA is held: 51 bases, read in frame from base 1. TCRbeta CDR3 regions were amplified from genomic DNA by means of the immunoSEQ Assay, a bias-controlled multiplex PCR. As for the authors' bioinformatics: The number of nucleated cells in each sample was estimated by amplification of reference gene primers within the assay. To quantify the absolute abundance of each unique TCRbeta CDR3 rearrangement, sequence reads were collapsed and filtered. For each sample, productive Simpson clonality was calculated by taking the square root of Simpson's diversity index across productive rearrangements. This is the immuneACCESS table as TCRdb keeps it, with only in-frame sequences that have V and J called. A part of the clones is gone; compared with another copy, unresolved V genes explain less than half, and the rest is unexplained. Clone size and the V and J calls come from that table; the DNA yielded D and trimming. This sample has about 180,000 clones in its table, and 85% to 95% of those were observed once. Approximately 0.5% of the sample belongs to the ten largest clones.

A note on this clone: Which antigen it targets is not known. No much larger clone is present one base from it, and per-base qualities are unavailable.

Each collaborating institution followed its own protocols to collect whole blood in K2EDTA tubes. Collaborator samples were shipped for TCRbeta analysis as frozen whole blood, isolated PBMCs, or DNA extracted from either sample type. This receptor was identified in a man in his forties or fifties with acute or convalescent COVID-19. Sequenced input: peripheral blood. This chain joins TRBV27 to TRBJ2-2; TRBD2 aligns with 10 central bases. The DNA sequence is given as TGTGCCAGCAGTTTCAGAATAGCGGGGGGTGACACCGGGGAGCTGTTTTTT. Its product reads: CASSFRIAGGDTGELFF.